This T cell receptor (beta chain) appears in the sequencing data of a study of PD-1 blockade in classical Hodgkin lymphoma (dated by TCRdb to about 2020). Regarding the research as a whole: Nivolumab dosing was 3 mg/kg intravenously every 2 weeks, continuing until either disease progression or unacceptable toxicity. The study used TCR beta sequencing and CyTOF to define a peripheral blood immune signature of response to PD-1 blockade in classical Hodgkin lymphoma.

Concerning this clone itself: The target of this receptor is not known. There are no base qualities to consult, and no much larger clone falls within one base.

The Qiagen DNeasy kit was used to extract genomic DNA both from unsorted PBMCs and from the negatively selected CD4+ and CD8+ fractions. TCR beta CDR3 regions were subjected to amplification by immunoSEQ multiplex PCR with primers that anneal to V and J segments. A synthetic immune receptor repertoire was used to minimize amplification bias, and remaining bias was computationally removed after sequencing. Processing in the source paper ran as follows. Custom Python scripts were used to quantify repertoire diversity as the Shannon entropy index. The unsorted, CD4+ and CD8+ repertoires were each analyzed separately, with the exception of combined analyses, where CD4+ and CD8+ sequences were merged in silico. A clone was considered expanded if an increase in frequency of at least 2-fold after treatment relative to C1D1 was found, and a pseudocount of 0.5 was applied to clones undetected at baseline. Singleton clones were defined as clones with 0 or 1 copy at C1D1, and non-singleton clones were defined as clones with 2 or more copies. Clones expanded in unsorted samples were labelled as CD4+, CD8+ or unknown by matching protein sequences in sorted samples from the same patient. Wilcoxon tests were applied to paired samples to test diversity changes from C1D1 to C4D1. Sourced from immuneACCESS, this table was stored by TCRdb with only in-frame sequences that have V and J called. A share of the clones is absent; for the studies checked, an unresolved V gene accounts for under half, and the remainder has no known explanation. V, J and clone size derive from that table, while D and trimming were established from the DNA sequence. In all, the sample holds some 95,000 clones, and 90% of those were seen once. Together, the top ten hold around 2.9% of the sample.

The sample's time point label, in plain terms: cycle 4 day 1 (C4D1), after 6 weeks of nivolumab. Every trial patient had relapsed following autologous stem cell transplantation, and prior brentuximab vedotin exposure was what differed among cohorts A, B and C. The trial cohort comprised approximately 55 patients with relapsed/refractory classical Hodgkin lymphoma whose best overall responses were complete response, partial response or progressive disease. In the multi-cohort phase II CheckMate 205 trial, trial patients received single-agent nivolumab. Best overall response was determined by an independent review committee according to the 2007 International Working Group response criteria. Trial PBMCs were collected immediately before nivolumab initiation (C1D1) and during therapy at cycle 2 day 1 and cycle 4 day 1. Peripheral blood was collected in 8 mL Vacutainer Cell Preparation Tubes, from which PBMCs were isolated by centrifugation and then cryopreserved.

The paper's findings and limits, for the study overall: Patients starting nivolumab less than 1 year after ASCT had lower diversity and were excluded from later analyses to avoid confounding by immune reconstitution. The study was restricted to a single clinical trial cohort, and the causes of repertoire differences, possibly disease activity or prior therapy, were left undefined. CD4+ but not CD8+ TCR diversity rose significantly by C4D1 (p=0.0027 vs p=0.16), most apparent in complete responders (p=0.02). Baseline diversity similar to that of newly diagnosed patients was observed in trial patients achieving complete response, whereas significantly lower diversity was observed in partial responders and progressors. Baseline TCR diversity was reported to be lower in newly diagnosed patients than in healthy donors, and even lower in relapsed/refractory patients.

V has 6 bases trimmed and J has 5 bases trimmed; junction bases matching no gene number 6. Reading from cysteine to phenylalanine, the CDR3 counts 14 amino acids. The read is trimmed to its CDR3 DNA, 42 bases read in frame from base 1. From the germline V gene, CDR1 is SNHLY and CDR2 is FYNNEI. The chain employs TRBV2 and TRBJ1-3; the central 8 bases match TRBD1. This sequence was found in a human donor with classical Hodgkin lymphoma. Sequencing used peripheral blood mononuclear cells (PBMCs), obtained before the fourth cycle of nivolumab. The nucleotide sequence reads TGTGCCAGCAGAGGAGGGGACAGGCGAAACACCATATATTTT. This is translated as CASRGGDRRNTIYF.